The text below deals with one T cell receptor (beta chain). Antigen unknown. At one end the junction does not follow the germline gene, possibly because of a read error. FACS sorted CD4+ or CD8+ T cells into CD45RA+ naive and CD45RO+ memory. The table came from immunoSEQ multiplex PCR; TCRdb's copy has only in-frame clones and leaves some out. The data contain about 38,000 clones, about 89% of them singletons. This specimen comes from a study of regulatory dendritic cells for organ transplantation. Study outcomes and limitations: Regulatory dendritic cells appeared to expand memory CD8+ clones less than mature ones. Memory CD8+ T cells were the most oligoclonal; naive cells were highly diverse.

The receptor's source is a human donor in good health. Material: naive CD8+ T cells from blood. Subset described: CD45RA+ naive T cells.

This CDR3 is CASSQGRGKQPQHF. The CDR3 nucleotides are TGCGCCAGCAGTCAAGGCAGGGGAAAACAGCCCCAGCATTTT. This chain connects TRBV4-3 to TRBJ1-5, with D maybe TRBD1 (6 bases). CDR3 size: 14 residues. Germline CDR1 reads LGHNA; CDR2 reads YSLEER.